This entry lists 8 T cell receptor beta chains sequenced from one sample in a study of T cells in Graves' hyperthyroidism and ophthalmopathy. Amplification yielded TCR beta CDR3 regions, with RNA transcripts as the source. HTBI primers were used for first-round RT-PCR of the TCR CDR3. TCRdb fed the multiplex PCR reads into MiXCR, producing one record per CDR3 protein. The table has a few hundred thousand distinct CDR3 sequences, roughly 15% seen once. Specimen: blood. The receptors were sampled from a woman in her 30s with Graves' ophthalmopathy.

This clonotype is a singleton in its sample. The chain recombines TRBV11-3 with TRBJ1-1; TRBD1 aligns across 7 bases. The V gene end was trimmed by 2 bases and the J gene end by 1 base; junction bases not matched to a gene: 7. This CDR3 contains 16 residues. CDR1 and CDR2 (germline): SGHNT, YENEEA. The CDR3 nucleotides read TGTGCCAGCAGCTTACGACAGGGTACGGGGAACACTGAAGCTTTCTTT. Protein: CASSLRQGTGNTEAFF.

Many counts were recorded for this clonotype. V gene TRBV4-1 combines with J gene TRBJ1-3, with 11 nucleotides matching TRBD1. After removal of 1 base from V and 2 bases from J, the junction contained 7 bases not matched to a gene. CDR1 and CDR2 from the germline V gene are MGHRA and YSYEKL. CDR3 length: 18 residues. CDR3 in DNA: TGCGCCAGCAGCCAAGGGGGACAGGGGGTTTTTGCTGGAAACACCATATATTTT. This gives the protein CASSQGGQGVFAGNTIYF.

This clonotype was recorded at least ten times. The V gene is TRBV7-2, the J gene TRBJ2-7; D may correspond to TRBD1 or TRBD2 (6 bases each). V was pared by 2 bases and J by 2 bases, with 13 bases between. This CDR3 is built from 15 residues. From germline, CDR1 is SGHTA and CDR2 FQGNSA. CDR3 in amino acids: CASSLTGGDTYEQYF. CDR3 DNA: TGTGCCAGCAGCTTAACCGGGGGCGACACCTACGAGCAGTACTTC.

Concerning this clonotype itself: Given a much more abundant clone one base away, this may be a read error. The chain recombines TRBV20-1 with TRBJ1-1, with 8 nucleotides matching TRBD1. The V segment lost 6 bases and the J segment 4 bases; nucleotides outside the gene matches: 10. This CDR3 has 14 amino acids. From germline, CDR1 is DFQATT and CDR2 SNEGSKA (reference sequence). CDR3 DNA: TGCAGTGCCCTGCGGACAGGGTGGGGCACTGAAGCTTTCTTT. As protein: CSALRTGWGTEAFF.

This clonotype was recorded many times. The V gene is TRBV28, the J gene TRBJ1-3; no clear D. The CDR3 covers 14 residues. Germline V gene lookup returns CDR1 MDHEN and CDR2 SYDVKM. Trimming pared 3 bases from V and 11 bases from J, leaving 17 bases between. This chain's CDR3 is CASSFRGSGVSIYF. The CDR3 coding sequence is TGTGCCAGCAGTTTTCGCGGCTCGGGTGTCTCCATATATTTT.

The chain links TRBV20-1 to TRBJ2-1; TRBD1 matches at 10 bases. J was trimmed by 3 bases and V by 6 bases; bases with no gene match: 5. There are 14 residues in the CDR3. Germline V lookup: CDR1 DFQATT, CDR2 SNEGSKA (reference sequence). This chain's CDR3 is CSAYGTGVYNEQFF. The CDR3 region has the DNA TGCAGTGCCTATGGGACAGGGGTCTACAATGAGCAGTTCTTC.

This clonotype was picked up a small number of times. The J gene is TRBJ1-2, the V gene TRBV2, with D possibly TRBD1 on 6 matching bases. Trimming left V 5 bases short and J 3 bases short, with 13 bases between. The CDR3 length is 14 residues. Germline V gene sequence: CDR1 SNHLY, CDR2 FYNNEI. The CDR3 sequence is CASSPRGRDYGYTF. CDR3 DNA sequence: TGTGCCAGCAGTCCCCGGGGGCGCGACTATGGCTACACCTTC. Supplemented by reference TRBV2 and TRBJ1-2, the full variable domain reads EPEVTQTPSHQVTQMGQEVILRCVPISNHLYFYWYRQILGQKVEFLVSFYNNEISEKSEIFDDQFSVERPDGSNFTLKIRSTKLEDSAMYFCASSPRGRDYGYTFGSGTRLTVV.

This clonotype was recorded many times. This rearrangement joins TRBV7-9 to TRBJ2-2, with a tentative D call TRBD2 (6 bases). This CDR3 is built from 14 residues. V shed 3 bases and J shed 7 bases, with 12 bases lying between them. Germline CDR1 and CDR2: SEHNR and FQNEAQ (reference sequence). CDR3 residues: CASSFSVAVGELFF. CDR3 nucleotide sequence: TGTGCCAGCAGCTTTTCCGTAGCGGTCGGGGAGCTGTTTTTT.